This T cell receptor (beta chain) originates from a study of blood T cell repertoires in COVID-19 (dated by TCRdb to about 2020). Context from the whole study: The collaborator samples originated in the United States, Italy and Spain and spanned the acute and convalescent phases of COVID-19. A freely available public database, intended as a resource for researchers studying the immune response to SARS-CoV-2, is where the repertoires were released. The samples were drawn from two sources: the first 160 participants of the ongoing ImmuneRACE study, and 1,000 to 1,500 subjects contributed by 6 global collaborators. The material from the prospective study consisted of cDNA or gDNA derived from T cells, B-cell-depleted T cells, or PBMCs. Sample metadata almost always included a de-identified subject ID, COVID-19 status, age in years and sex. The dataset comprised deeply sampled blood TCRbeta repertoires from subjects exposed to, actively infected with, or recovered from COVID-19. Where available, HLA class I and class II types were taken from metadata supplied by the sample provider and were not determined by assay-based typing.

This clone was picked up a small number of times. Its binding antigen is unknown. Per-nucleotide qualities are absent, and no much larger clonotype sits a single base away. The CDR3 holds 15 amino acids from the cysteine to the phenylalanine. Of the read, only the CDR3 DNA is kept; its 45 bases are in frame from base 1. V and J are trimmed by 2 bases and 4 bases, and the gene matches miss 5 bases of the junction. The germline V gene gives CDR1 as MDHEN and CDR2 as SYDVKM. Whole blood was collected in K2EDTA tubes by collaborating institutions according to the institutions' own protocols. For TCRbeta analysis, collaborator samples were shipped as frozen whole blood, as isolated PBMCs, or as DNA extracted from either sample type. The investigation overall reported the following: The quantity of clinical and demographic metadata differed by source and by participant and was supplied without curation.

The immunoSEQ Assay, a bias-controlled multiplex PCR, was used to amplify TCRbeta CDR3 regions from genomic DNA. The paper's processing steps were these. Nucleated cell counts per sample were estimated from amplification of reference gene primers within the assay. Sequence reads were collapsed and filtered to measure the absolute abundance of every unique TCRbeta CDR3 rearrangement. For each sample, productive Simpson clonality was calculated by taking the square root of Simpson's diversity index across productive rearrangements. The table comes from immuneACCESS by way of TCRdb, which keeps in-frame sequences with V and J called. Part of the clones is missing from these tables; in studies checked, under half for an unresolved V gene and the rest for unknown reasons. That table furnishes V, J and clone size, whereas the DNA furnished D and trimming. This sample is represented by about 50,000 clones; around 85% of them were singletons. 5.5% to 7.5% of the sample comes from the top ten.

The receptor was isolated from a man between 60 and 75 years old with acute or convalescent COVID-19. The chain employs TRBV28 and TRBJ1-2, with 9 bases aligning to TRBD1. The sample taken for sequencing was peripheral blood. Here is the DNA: TGTGCCAGCAGTTTACGGGACAGGGCGGTCTATGGCTACACCTTC. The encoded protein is CASSLRDRAVYGYTF.